The clone carrying this TCR beta chain has ten or more counts. The antigen is unknown. Template switching by 5'RACE produced TCR cDNA, adding a universal primer site and UMIs. In TCRdb, the 5' RACE reads were re-called with MiXCR into one record per CDR3 protein. This table holds roughly 310,000 distinct CDR3 sequences, approximately 3.8% found once. This CDR3 is built from 15 residues. Germline V gene lookup returns CDR1 SEHNR and CDR2 FQNEAQ (reference sequence). V was trimmed by 5 bases and J by 3 bases, leaving 13 bases between them. This specimen belongs to a study of T cells after yellow fever vaccination. Study-wide findings and caveats: Weaker, the secondary response had a peak occurring faster, on day 5 versus 15. Once the booster was given, most primary-vaccination clones reappeared, at more than 95% for CD4 and 88% for CD8. Within FACS-sorted repertoires, abundant clonotypes contaminating from the bulk population could be present.

V is TRBV7-9 and J is TRBJ1-4, with TRBD1 as a possible D gene (5 bases). The sequencing used PBMCs, collected on the day of the yellow fever booster vaccination. The sequence came from a man in his late teens or twenties who received the YFV17D yellow fever vaccine. This CDR3 reads CASSAWQGSNEKLFF. For the CDR3, the DNA is TGTGCCAGCAGCGCTTGGCAGGGTTCTAATGAAAAACTGTTTTTT.